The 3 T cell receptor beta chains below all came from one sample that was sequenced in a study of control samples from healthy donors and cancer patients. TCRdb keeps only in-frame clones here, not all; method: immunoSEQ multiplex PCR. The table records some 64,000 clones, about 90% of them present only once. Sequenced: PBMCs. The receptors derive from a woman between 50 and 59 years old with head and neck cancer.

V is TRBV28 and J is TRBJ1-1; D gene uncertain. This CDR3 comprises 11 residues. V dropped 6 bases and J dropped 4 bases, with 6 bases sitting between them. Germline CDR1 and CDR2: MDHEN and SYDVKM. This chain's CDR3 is CASRRSTEAFF. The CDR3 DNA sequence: TGTGCCAGCAGAAGATCCACTGAAGCTTTCTTT.

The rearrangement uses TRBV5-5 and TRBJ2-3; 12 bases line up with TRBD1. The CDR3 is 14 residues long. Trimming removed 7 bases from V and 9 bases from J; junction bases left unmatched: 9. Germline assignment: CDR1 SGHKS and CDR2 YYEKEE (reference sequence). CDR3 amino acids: CASGLPGQGATQYF. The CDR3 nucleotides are TGTGCCAGCGGCCTGCCGGGACAGGGGGCCACGCAGTATTTT.

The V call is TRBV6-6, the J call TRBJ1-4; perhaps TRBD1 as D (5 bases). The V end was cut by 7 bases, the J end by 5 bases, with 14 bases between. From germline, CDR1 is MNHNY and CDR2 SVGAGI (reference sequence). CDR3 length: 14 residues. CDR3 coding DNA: TGTGCCAGCAACCGGGGCAGACAAAATGAAAAACTGTTTTTT. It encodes CASNRGRQNEKLFF.